The 29 T cell receptor beta chains below come from one sample, sequenced in a study of blood T cell repertoires in COVID-19. Assay: immunoSEQ multiplex PCR; the TCRdb copy retains only in-frame clones and omits some. Found here are a few hundred thousand clones, 70% to 90% of them singletons; the top ten hold about 2.1%. Specimen: PBMCs or T cells enriched from blood (not recorded which). The receptors stem from a middle-aged man in a cohort exposed to, infected with or recovered from COVID-19 (not recorded which).

V usage is TRBV4-1 and J usage is TRBJ2-1; 8 nucleotides align to TRBD2. V shed 0 bases, J shed 4 bases, and the junction held 11 bases outside the gene matches. Germline V gene data show CDR1 as MGHRA and CDR2 as YSYEKL. The CDR3 is 18 amino acids. The CDR3 here is CASSQESLGLAVYNEQFF. The CDR3 bases are TGCGCCAGCAGCCAAGAGAGTCTTGGACTAGCCGTTTACAATGAGCAGTTCTTC.

This chain connects TRBV18 to TRBJ1-2, with D tentatively TRBD1 (6 bases). Trimming pared 6 bases from V and 4 bases from J, leaving 12 bases between. CDR3 length: 13 residues. The germline gives CDR1 KGHSH, CDR2 LQKENI. Written as DNA, the CDR3 is TGTGCCAGCTCCCCAGACAGGATCTATGGCTACACCTTC. Translated, it gives CASSPDRIYGYTF.

The chain links TRBV7-3 to TRBJ2-7, with D possibly matching TRBD2 (6 bases). The germline V gene encodes CDR1 SGHTA and CDR2 FQGTGA. The V end lost 2 bases, the J end lost 4 bases, and 15 bases lay between the germline ends. This CDR3 contains 15 residues. The CDR3 DNA reads as TGTGCCAGCAGCTTAGGGGACTCCCCCAAGTACGAGCAGTACTTC. It specifies CASSLGDSPKYEQYF.

The V and J genes are TRBV6-5 and TRBJ1-5; no reliable D call. Germline loops: CDR1 MNHEY, CDR2 SVGAGI. The CDR3 is 13 amino acids. Between the trimmed V and J ends, which lost 0 bases and 7 bases, there was a span of 7 bases. CDR3 region: CASSYSIRQPQHF. In nucleotides, the CDR3 is TGTGCCAGCAGTTACTCCATACGGCAGCCCCAGCATTTT.

V gene TRBV2 combines with J gene TRBJ2-7; TRBD2 matches at 14 bases. CDR1 and CDR2 (germline): SNHLY, FYNNEI. This CDR3 contains 14 residues. The junction had 6 bases not matched to a gene; V was cut back by 6 bases and J by 8 bases. CDR3 amino acids: CASRGLAGEQQQYF. The CDR3, as DNA: TGTGCCAGCAGGGGACTAGCGGGAGAACAGCAGCAGTACTTC.

This clone was counted between two and nine times. The chain is built from TRBV2 and TRBJ1-1; D unresolved. The CDR3 totals 13 residues. Trimming left V 6 bases short and J 7 bases short, with 15 bases between. Germline CDR1 is SNHLY and CDR2 is FYNNEI. CDR3 sequence reads: CASRSATGYEAFF. In DNA, the CDR3 is TGTGCCAGCAGGTCCGCGACCGGGTATGAAGCTTTCTTT.

This rearrangement joins TRBV3-1 (or the pseudogene TRBV3-2) to TRBJ1-6; no definite D call. Germline V gene data show CDR1 as LGHDT and CDR2 as YNNKEL (reference sequence). The CDR3 length is 13 residues. The ends were cut back, 7 bases at V and 8 bases at J, with 12 bases in the middle. The CDR3 is CASTSARDSPLHF. Written as DNA, the CDR3 is TGTGCCAGCACCTCAGCCCGGGATTCACCCCTCCACTTT.

The CDR3 nucleotides are TGCGCCAGCAGCCAAGGACAGTCTTCTAACTATGGCTACACCTTC. Its translation: CASSQGQSSNYGYTF. V usage is TRBV5-1 and J usage is TRBJ1-2; a weak D match, TRBD1 (6 bases). Germline CDR1 reads SGHRS; CDR2 reads YFSETQ. CDR3 size: 15 residues. Trimming removed 4 bases from V and 0 bases from J, with 13 bases in between.

The table lists this clone with a count of one. The chain employs TRBV11-2 and TRBJ2-7, with TRBD1 matching over 9 bases. CDR1 and CDR2 (germline): SGHAT, FQNNGV. The CDR3 is made up of 15 amino acids. Trimming at V came to 6 bases and at J to 6 bases, leaving 12 bases not matched to a gene. CDR3 region: CASRATGTGQVEQYF. The DNA of the CDR3 is TGTGCCAGCAGGGCTACCGGGACAGGGCAAGTCGAGCAGTACTTC.

DNA of the CDR3: TGTGCCAGCAGTGAAGCGGTCCAGGGGGCCCTTGGTGGGCAGTTCTTC. It is translated as CASSEAVQGALGGQFF. The rearrangement uses TRBV6-1 and TRBJ2-1, with TRBD1 identical over 8 bases. The length of the CDR3 is 16 residues. The V and J ends lost 0 bases and 12 bases, in that order; junction bases with no gene match: 13. Germline CDR1 and CDR2: MNHNS and SASEGT.

The chain couples TRBV12-5 to TRBJ2-2; perhaps TRBD1 as D (5 bases). The CDR3 consists of 15 residues. Trimming left V 2 bases short and J 6 bases short, with 13 bases between. Germline V gene data show CDR1 as LGHNT and CDR2 as FRNRAP. The CDR3 coding sequence is TGTGCTAGTGGTTTGATCCTAGGGGATCCCGGGGAGCTGTTTTTT. This codes for CASGLILGDPGELFF. The full variable domain, its missing parts supplied by reference TRBV12-5 and TRBJ2-2, is DARVTQTPRHKVTEMGQEVTMRCQPILGHNTVFWYRQTMMQGLELLAYFRNRAPLDDSGMPKDRFSAEMPDATLATLKIQPSEPRDSAVYFCASGLILGDPGELFFGEGSRLTVL.

About this clone: It is unclear where the CDR3 begins or ends on the DNA, so no DNA is shown, and the CDR3 is as TCRdb lists it. V gene TRBV6-5 combines with J gene TRBJ2-1; whether TRBD1, the table's D call, matches the DNA was not checked. Germline CDR1 and CDR2: MNHEY and SVGAGI. A total of 15 residues make up the CDR3, ends included. The CDR3 region is CASILGQGFYNEQFF.

The chain has TRBV2 and TRBJ1-4; no clear D gene. Trimming removed 4 bases at V and 3 bases at J, with 12 bases between. CDR1 and CDR2 (germline): SNHLY, FYNNEI. This CDR3 region has 15 residues. The CDR3 DNA reads TGTGCCAGCAGTGTTAGACCGGGGTCTAATGAAAAACTGTTTTTT. It translates to CASSVRPGSNEKLFF.

The chain uses TRBV12-5 and TRBJ1-6; D is uncertain. CDR1 is LGHNT and CDR2 is FRNRAP in the germline V gene. There are 13 residues in the CDR3. V was cut by 4 bases and J by 8 bases, with 9 bases left in between. The CDR3 is CASGSGGHSPLHF. As DNA, the CDR3 is TGTGCTAGTGGTTCGGGAGGCCATTCACCCCTCCACTTT.

The J gene is TRBJ2-7, the V gene TRBV27; tentatively, D is TRBD1 (5 bases). With 4 bases removed from V and 3 bases from J, the gap between germline ends came to 7 bases. The germline V gene has CDR1 MNHEY and CDR2 SMNVEV (reference sequence). The CDR3 is 12 residues long. The CDR3 DNA follows: TGTGCCAGCAGTTCGGACAACTACGAGCAGTACTTC. Protein sequence: CASSSDNYEQYF.

V is TRBV29-1 and J is TRBJ2-2; a weak D match, TRBD2 (6 bases). The CDR3 extends over 14 amino acids. Germline CDR1 is SQVTM and CDR2 is ANQGSEA. V lost 7 bases and J 2 bases, leaving 14 bases between the germline ends. The CDR3 spells CSAEKGLNTGELFF. The CDR3 nucleotides read TGCAGCGCCGAAAAGGGACTTAACACCGGGGAGCTGTTTTTT.

The chain joins TRBV28 to TRBJ2-3; D ambiguous. Per germline, CDR1 MDHEN and CDR2 SYDVKM. This CDR3 spans 12 amino acids. V lost 6 bases, J lost 5 bases, and 9 bases lay in between. The CDR3 nucleotides read TGTGCCAGCAGCCACCCGGGAGATACGCAGTATTTT. Its protein product is CASSHPGDTQYF.

The chain couples TRBV3-1 (or the pseudogene TRBV3-2) to TRBJ1-3; 8 bases fit TRBD1. The CDR3 is 17 amino acids. Germline V gives CDR1 LGHDT, CDR2 YNNKEL (reference sequence). Trimming removed 2 bases from V and 0 bases from J; junction bases left unmatched: 6. Written as DNA, the CDR3 is TGTGCCAGCAGCCAACGACAGGGGTTAAGCTCTGGAAACACCATATATTTT. This sequence encodes CASSQRQGLSSGNTIYF.

The V and J genes are TRBV27 and TRBJ1-5, with 8 bases identical to TRBD1. Germline lookup yields CDR1 MNHEY and CDR2 SMNVEV (reference sequence). V dropped 5 bases and J dropped 0; count of bases not matched to a gene: 9. This CDR3 is 17 amino acids long. In DNA, the CDR3 is TGTGCCAGCAGTCGAGGACAGGGAGACTATAGCAATCAGCCCCAGCATTTT. Its translation: CASSRGQGDYSNQPQHF.

This clone was detected a few times. The chain employs TRBV5-1 and TRBJ1-1, with 8 bases fitting TRBD1. After removal of 8 bases from V and 1 base from J, the junction contained 4 bases not matched to a gene. Germline V CDR1 and CDR2: SGHRS, YFSETQ. The CDR3 has 13 residues. Here the CDR3 DNA reads TGCGCCAGTACGACAGGGGCGAACACTGAAGCTTTCTTT. Protein: CASTTGANTEAFF.

The V call is TRBV5-1, the J call TRBJ2-2; 9 bases map to TRBD2. From germline, CDR1 is SGHRS and CDR2 YFSETQ. V shed 0 bases and J 2 bases; nucleotides not matched to a gene: 2. The CDR3 has 16 residues. The CDR3 loop is CASSLALAGNTGELFF. The CDR3 DNA follows: TGCGCCAGCAGCTTGGCCCTAGCGGGAAACACCGGGGAGCTGTTTTTT.

J is TRBJ1-2 and V is TRBV4-1, with D possibly being TRBD1 (6 bases). This CDR3 has 16 residues. Per germline, CDR1 MGHRA and CDR2 YSYEKL. V was pared by 2 bases and J by 3 bases, with 16 bases between. The CDR3 nucleotides are TGCGCCAGCAGCCAAAGATGGGGGGGCGCCGACTATGGCTACACCTTC. It codes for CASSQRWGGADYGYTF.

The chain joins TRBV7-4 to TRBJ1-3, with D perhaps matching TRBD1 (5 bases). The CDR3 has 16 amino acids. CDR1 is SGHVT and CDR2 is SQSDAQ in the germline V gene. V was trimmed by 1 base and J by 3 bases, leaving 13 bases between them. In DNA form, the CDR3 reads TGTGCCAGCAGCTTAGGTTCAGGGTATCATGGAAACACCATATATTTT. Translation gives CASSLGSGYHGNTIYF.

The chain recombines TRBV7-9 with TRBJ2-3; the match to TRBD2 covers 11 bases. The CDR3 runs to 18 residues. V gave up 3 bases and J gave up 1 base; unmatched junction bases: 9. Germline-derived CDR1 and CDR2 are SEHNR and FQNEAQ (reference sequence). CDR3 sequence (DNA): TGTGCCAGCAGCTTGGGACTAGCGGAAATTCGTGGCACAGATACGCAGTATTTT. Encoded protein: CASSLGLAEIRGTDTQYF.

The rearrangement uses TRBV13 and TRBJ2-7; D unclear. This CDR3 is 14 amino acids long. V was shortened by 3 bases and J by 1 base, with 10 bases between the two germline ends. CDR1 is PRHDT, CDR2 FYEKMQ, per germline (reference sequence). The CDR3 region has the DNA TGTGCCAGCAGCTTTAGGAGAGGTTCCTACGAGCAGTACTTC. This codes for CASSFRRGSYEQYF.

J is TRBJ2-2 and V is TRBV5-1; possible D gene TRBD2, 6 bases. The CDR3 has 13 residues. V shed 2 bases and J shed 6 bases, with 8 bases lying between them. Germline V gene sequence: CDR1 SGHRS, CDR2 YFSETQ. CDR3 sequence (DNA): TGCGCCAGCAGCTTCGGGGGATCCGGGGAGCTGTTTTTT. It specifies CASSFGGSGELFF.

This clone has only one observation. V usage is TRBV27 and J usage is TRBJ1-1; possibly TRBD1 for D (6 bases). Trimming stripped 9 bases from V and 2 bases from J, with 13 bases between. Germline V lookup: CDR1 MNHEY, CDR2 SMNVEV (reference sequence). The CDR3 covers 13 residues. The CDR3 bases are TGTGCCAGTCCCCCAGGGGAAAACACTGAAGCTTTCTTT. Encoded protein: CASPPGENTEAFF.

V usage is TRBV4-2 and J usage is TRBJ2-7; 8 bases match TRBD2. The CDR3 is 16 residues long. CDR1 is LGHNA, CDR2 YNFKEQ, per germline. With V trimmed by 1 base and J by 2 bases, 7 bases remained unmatched. CDR3 region: CASSQVAGRHPYEQYF. CDR3 DNA sequence: TGTGCCAGCAGCCAAGTAGCGGGACGGCATCCCTACGAGCAGTACTTC.

The chain has TRBV29-1 and TRBJ1-1, with D possibly matching TRBD1 (5 bases). Trimming shortened V by 7 bases and J by 1 base, and 19 bases separated the two germline ends. The germline V gene has CDR1 SQVTM and CDR2 ANQGSEA. This CDR3 region has 15 residues. For the CDR3, the DNA is TGCAGCGCTAAAACCCTGCAGGGAACGAACACTGAAGCTTTCTTT. Protein sequence: CSAKTLQGTNTEAFF.